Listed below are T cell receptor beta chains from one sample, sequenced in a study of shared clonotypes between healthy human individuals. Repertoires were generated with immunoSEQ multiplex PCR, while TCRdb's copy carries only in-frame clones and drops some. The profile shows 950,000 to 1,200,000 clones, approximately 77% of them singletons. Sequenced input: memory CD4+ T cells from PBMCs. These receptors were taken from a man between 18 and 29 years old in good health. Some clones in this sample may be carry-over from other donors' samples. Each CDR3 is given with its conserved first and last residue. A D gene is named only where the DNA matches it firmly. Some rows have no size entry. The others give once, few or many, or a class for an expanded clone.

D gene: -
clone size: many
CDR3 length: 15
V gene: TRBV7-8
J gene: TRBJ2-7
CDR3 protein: CASTIRDGGTYEQYF
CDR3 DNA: TGTGCCAGCACCATTCGCGACGGGGGCACCTACGAGCAGTACTTC

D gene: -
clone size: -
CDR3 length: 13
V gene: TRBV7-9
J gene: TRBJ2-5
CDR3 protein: CASTPGAQETQYF
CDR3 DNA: TGTGCCAGCACTCCTGGAGCCCAAGAGACCCAGTACTTC

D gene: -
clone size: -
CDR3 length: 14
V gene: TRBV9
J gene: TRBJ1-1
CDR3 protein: CASSVALLNTEAFF
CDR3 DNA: TGTGCCAGCAGCGTAGCTCTCCTTAACACTGAAGCTTTCTTT

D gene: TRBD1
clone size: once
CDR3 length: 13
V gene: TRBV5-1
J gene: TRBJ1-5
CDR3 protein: CASSLEQGTPQHF
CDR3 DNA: TGCGCCAGCAGCTTGGAACAGGGGACGCCCCAGCATTTT

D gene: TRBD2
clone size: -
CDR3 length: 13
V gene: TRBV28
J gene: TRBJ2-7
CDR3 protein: CASSLSSGYEQYF
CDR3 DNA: TGTGCCAGCAGTTTATCTAGCGGCTACGAGCAGTACTTC

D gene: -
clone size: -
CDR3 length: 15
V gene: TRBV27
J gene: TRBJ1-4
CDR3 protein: CASSFYSGTNEKLFF
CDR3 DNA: TGTGCCAGCAGTTTTTATAGTGGAACTAATGAAAAACTGTTTTTT

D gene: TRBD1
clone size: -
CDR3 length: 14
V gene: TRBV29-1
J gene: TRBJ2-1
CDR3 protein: CSVTGTGAYNEQFF
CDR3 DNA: TGCAGCGTGACCGGGACAGGGGCCTACAATGAGCAGTTCTTC

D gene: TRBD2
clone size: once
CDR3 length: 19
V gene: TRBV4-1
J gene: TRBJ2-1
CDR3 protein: CASSHEPGTSGRFYNEQFF
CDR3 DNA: TGCGCCAGCAGCCACGAACCTGGGACTAGCGGGAGATTCTACAATGAGCAGTTCTTC

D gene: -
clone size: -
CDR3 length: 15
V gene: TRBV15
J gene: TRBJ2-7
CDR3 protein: CATSRSGLQGDEQYF
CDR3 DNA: TGTGCCACCAGCAGATCCGGACTTCAGGGCGACGAGCAGTACTTC

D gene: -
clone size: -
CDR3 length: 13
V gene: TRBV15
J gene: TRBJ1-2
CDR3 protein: CATSRLQGAGYTF
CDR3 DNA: TGTGCCACCAGCAGATTACAGGGTGCTGGCTACACCTTC

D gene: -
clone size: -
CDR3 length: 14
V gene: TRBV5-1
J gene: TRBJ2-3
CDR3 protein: CASSLEGSTDTQYF
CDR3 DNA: TGCGCCAGCAGCTTGGAAGGGAGCACAGATACGCAGTATTTT

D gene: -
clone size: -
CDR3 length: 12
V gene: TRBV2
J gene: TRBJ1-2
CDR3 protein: CASSPGNYGYTF
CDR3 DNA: TGTGCCAGCTCGCCGGGGAACTATGGCTACACCTTC

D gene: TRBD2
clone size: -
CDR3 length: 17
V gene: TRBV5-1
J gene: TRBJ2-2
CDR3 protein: CASSLLVSGRVAGELFF
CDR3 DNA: TGCGCCAGCAGCTTGCTTGTTAGCGGGAGAGTGGCCGGGGAGCTGTTTTTT

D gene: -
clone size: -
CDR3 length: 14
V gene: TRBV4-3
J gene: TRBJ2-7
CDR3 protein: CASSARLGGYEQYF
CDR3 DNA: TGCGCCAGCAGCGCGAGGCTAGGGGGCTACGAGCAGTACTTC

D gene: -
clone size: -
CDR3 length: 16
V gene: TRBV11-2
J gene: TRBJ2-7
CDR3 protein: CASSNLRVGSGYEQYF
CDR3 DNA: TGTGCCAGCAGCAACCTCAGGGTTGGTAGCGGCTACGAGCAGTACTTC

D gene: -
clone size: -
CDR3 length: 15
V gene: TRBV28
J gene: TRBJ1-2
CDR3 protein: CASSLLTGWGYGYTF
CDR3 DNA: TGTGCCAGCAGTTTATTAACAGGGTGGGGCTATGGCTACACCTTC

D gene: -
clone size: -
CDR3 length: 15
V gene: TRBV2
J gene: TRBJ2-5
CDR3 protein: CASSGMGGRQETQYF
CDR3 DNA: TGTGCCAGCAGTGGGATGGGGGGACGGCAAGAGACCCAGTACTTC

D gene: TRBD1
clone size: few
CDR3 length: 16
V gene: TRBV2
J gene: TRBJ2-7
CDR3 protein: CASEPQGGDRELEQYF
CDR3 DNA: TGTGCCAGCGAACCCCAGGGGGGGGACAGGGAACTCGAGCAGTACTTC

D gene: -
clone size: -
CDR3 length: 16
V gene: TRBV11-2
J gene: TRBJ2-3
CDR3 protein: CASRQNTAVATDTQYF
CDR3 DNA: TGTGCCAGCAGGCAAAATACGGCTGTGGCGACAGATACGCAGTATTTT

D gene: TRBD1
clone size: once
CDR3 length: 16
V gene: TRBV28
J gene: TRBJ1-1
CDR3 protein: CASSPPGQRMNTEAFF
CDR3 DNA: TGTGCCAGCAGTCCTCCGGGACAGCGTATGAACACTGAAGCTTTCTTT

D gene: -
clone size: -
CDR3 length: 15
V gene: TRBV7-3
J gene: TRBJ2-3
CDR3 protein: CASSLSGEITDTQYF
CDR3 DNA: TGTGCCAGCAGCTTAAGCGGCGAGATCACAGATACGCAGTATTTT

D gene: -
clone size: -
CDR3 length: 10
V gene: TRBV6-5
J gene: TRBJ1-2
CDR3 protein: CATRNYGYTF
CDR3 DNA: TGTGCCACCCGTAACTATGGCTACACCTTC

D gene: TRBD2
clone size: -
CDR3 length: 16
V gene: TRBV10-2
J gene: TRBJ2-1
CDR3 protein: CTSSEASGSFGNEQFF
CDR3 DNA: TGCACCAGCAGTGAGGCTAGCGGGAGCTTTGGCAATGAGCAGTTCTTC

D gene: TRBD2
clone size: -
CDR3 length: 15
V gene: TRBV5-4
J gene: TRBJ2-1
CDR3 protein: CASSRTSGSGNEQFF
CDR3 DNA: TGTGCCAGCAGTCGGACTAGCGGGAGTGGAAATGAGCAGTTCTTC

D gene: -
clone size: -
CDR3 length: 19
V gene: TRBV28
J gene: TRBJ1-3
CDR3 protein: CASNDPGTSTLSSGNTIYF
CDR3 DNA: TGTGCCAGCAACGACCCCGGGACGTCGACTCTTAGCTCTGGAAACACCATATATTTT

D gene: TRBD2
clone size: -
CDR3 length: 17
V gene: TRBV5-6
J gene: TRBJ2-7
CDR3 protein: CASSLFLPTRGDDEQYF
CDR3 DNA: TGTGCCAGCAGCCTTTTTTTACCAACCCGGGGGGACGACGAGCAGTACTTC

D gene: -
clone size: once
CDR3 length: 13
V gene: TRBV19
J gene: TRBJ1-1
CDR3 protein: CASSKTVNTEAFF
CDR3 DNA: TGTGCCAGTAGTAAAACAGTGAACACTGAAGCTTTCTTT

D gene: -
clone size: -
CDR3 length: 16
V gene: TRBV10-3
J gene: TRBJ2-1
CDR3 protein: CAISGRDPSSYNEQFF
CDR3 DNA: TGTGCCATCAGTGGCAGGGACCCCAGCTCCTACAATGAGCAGTTCTTC

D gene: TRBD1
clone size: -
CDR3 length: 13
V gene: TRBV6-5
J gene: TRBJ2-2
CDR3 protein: CASRTGGSGELFF
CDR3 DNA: TGTGCCAGCCGGACAGGGGGCTCCGGGGAGCTGTTTTTT

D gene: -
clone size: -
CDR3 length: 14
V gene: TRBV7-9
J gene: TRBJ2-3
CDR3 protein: CASSFLDSTDTQYF
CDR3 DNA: TGTGCCAGCAGCTTTCTCGATAGCACAGATACGCAGTATTTT

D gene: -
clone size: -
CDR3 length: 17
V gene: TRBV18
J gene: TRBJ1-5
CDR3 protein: CASSATTGAYSNQPQHF
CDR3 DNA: TGTGCCAGCTCAGCTACTACCGGGGCCTATAGCAATCAGCCCCAGCATTTT

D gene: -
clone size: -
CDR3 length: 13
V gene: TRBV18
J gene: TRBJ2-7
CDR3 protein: CASSTTGGNEQYF
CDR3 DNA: TGTGCCAGCTCTACCACGGGCGGCAACGAGCAGTACTTC

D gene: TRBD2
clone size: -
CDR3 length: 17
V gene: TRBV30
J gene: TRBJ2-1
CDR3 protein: CAWSVRAGLARLNEQFF
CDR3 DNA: TGTGCCTGGAGTGTACGAGCGGGACTAGCAAGACTAAATGAGCAGTTCTTC

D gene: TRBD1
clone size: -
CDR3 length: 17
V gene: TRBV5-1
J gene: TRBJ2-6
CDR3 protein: CASSVPAGGSGANVLTF
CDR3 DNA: TGCGCCAGCAGCGTGCCGGCAGGGGGCTCTGGGGCCAACGTCCTGACTTTC

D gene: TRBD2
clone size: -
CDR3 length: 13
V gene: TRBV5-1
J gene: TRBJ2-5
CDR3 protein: CASSLAGGETQYF
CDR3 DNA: TGCGCCAGCAGCTTGGCGGGGGGAGAGACCCAGTACTTC

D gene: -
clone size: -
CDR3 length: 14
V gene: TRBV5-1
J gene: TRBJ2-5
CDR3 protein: CASSYTEYQETQYF
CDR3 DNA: TGCGCCAGCAGCTATACAGAGTACCAAGAGACCCAGTACTTC

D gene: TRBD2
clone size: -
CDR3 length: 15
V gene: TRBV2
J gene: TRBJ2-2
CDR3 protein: CASSERGGSTGELFF
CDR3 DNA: TGTGCCAGCAGTGAAAGGGGCGGGAGCACCGGGGAGCTGTTTTTT

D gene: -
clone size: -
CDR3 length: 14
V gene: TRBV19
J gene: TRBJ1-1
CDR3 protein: CASSTLTDNPEAFF
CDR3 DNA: TGTGCCAGTAGTACCCTGACAGATAACCCCGAAGCTTTCTTT

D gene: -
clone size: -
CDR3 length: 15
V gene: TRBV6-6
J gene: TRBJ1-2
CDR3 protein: CASRPGRGGDYGYTF
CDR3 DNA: TGTGCCAGCAGGCCAGGTCGGGGGGGCGACTATGGCTACACCTTC

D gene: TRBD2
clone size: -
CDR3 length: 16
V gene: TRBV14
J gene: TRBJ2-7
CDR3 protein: CASSPYPEAGVNEQYF
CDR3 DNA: TGTGCCAGCAGCCCCTACCCCGAAGCGGGAGTAAACGAGCAGTACTTC

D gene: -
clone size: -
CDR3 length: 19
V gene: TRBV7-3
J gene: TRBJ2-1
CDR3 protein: CASSLFLRTATSSYNEQFF
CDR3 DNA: TGTGCCAGCAGCTTATTTCTTCGGACAGCAACTAGCTCCTACAATGAGCAGTTCTTC

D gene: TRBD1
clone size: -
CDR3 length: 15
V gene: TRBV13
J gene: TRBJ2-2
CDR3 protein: CASSARQGRTGELFF
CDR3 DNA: TGTGCCAGCAGCGCGAGACAGGGCAGGACCGGGGAGCTGTTTTTT

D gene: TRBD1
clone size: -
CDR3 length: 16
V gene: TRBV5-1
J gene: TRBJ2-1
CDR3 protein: CASRTGAVLLYNEQFF
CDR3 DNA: TGCGCCAGCAGGACAGGGGCCGTCCTTCTCTACAATGAGCAGTTCTTC